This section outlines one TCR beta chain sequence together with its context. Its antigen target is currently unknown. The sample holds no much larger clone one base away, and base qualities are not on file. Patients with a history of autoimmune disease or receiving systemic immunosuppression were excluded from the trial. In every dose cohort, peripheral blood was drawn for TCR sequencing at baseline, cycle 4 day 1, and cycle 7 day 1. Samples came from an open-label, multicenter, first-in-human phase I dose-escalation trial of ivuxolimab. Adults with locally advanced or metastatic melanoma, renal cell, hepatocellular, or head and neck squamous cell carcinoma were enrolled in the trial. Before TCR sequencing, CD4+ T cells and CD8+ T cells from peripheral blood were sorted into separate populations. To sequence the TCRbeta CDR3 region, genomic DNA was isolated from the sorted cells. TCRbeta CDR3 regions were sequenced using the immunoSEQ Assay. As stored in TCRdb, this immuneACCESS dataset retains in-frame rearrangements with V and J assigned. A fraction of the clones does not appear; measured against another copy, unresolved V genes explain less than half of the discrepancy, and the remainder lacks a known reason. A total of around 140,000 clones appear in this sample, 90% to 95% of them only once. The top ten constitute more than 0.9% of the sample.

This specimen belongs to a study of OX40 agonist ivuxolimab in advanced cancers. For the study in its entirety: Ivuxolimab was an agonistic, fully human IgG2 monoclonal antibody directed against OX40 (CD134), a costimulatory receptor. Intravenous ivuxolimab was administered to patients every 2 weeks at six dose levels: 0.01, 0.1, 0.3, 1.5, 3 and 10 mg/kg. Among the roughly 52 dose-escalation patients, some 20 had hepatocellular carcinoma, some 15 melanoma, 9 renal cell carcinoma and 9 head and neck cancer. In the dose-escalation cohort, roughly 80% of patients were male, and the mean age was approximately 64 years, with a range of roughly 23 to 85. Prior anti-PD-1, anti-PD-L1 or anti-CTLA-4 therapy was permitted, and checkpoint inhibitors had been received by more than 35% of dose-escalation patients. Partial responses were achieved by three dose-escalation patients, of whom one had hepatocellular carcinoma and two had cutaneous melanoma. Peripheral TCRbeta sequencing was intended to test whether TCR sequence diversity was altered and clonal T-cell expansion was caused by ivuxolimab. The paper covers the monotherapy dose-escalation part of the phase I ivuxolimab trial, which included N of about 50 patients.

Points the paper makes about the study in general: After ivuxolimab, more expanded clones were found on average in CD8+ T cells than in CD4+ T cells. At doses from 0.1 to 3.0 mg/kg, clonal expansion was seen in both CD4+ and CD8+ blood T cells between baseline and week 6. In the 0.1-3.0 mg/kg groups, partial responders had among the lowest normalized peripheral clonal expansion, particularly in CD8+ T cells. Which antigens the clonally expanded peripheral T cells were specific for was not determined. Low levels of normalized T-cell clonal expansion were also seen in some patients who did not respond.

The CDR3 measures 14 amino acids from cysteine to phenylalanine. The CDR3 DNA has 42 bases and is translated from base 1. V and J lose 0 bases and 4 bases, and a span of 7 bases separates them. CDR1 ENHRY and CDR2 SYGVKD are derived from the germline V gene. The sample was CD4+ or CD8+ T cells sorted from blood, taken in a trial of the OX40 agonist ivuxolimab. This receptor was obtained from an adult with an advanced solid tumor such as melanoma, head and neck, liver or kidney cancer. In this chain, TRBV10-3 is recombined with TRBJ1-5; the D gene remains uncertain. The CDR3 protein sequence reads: CAISESGSNQPQHF. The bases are TGTGCCATCAGTGAGTCTGGCTCTAATCAGCCCCAGCATTTT.